The 32 T cell receptor beta chains below all came from one sample that was sequenced in a study of blood T cell repertoires in COVID-19. Clones were read by immunoSEQ multiplex PCR, and TCRdb kept only the in-frame ones, dropping some. The data hold around 43,000 clones, with roughly four fifths observed a single time. The sample taken for sequencing was peripheral blood. All receptors derive from a human donor in a cohort sampled during active COVID-19.

V is TRBV5-4 and J is TRBJ2-2; 11 bases map to TRBD2. CDR1 and CDR2 (germline): SGHNT, YYREEE (reference sequence). The V gene end was trimmed by 3 bases and the J gene end by 8 bases; junction bases not matched to a gene: 12. The CDR3 has 17 amino acids. CDR3 in DNA: TGTGCCAGCAGCTCCACGGGGGCTAGCGGGAGGAGAGGGGAGCTGTTTTTT. Translating it yields CASSSTGASGRRGELFF.

This sequence joins TRBV5-1 and TRBJ2-7, with 8 nucleotides matching TRBD1. The CDR3 is made up of 15 amino acids. With 5 bases clipped from V and 3 bases from J, the junction kept 10 bases outside the gene matches. CDR1 is SGHRS, CDR2 YFSETQ, per germline. CDR3 in DNA: TGCGCCAGCAGTCCACGACAGGGGTCTGGCTACGAGCAGTACTTC. It yields the protein CASSPRQGSGYEQYF.

The CDR3 region has the DNA TGTGCCAGCAGCCCAAGGCGGGAGTTGAACACAGATACGCAGTATTTT. It codes for CASSPRRELNTDTQYF. This sequence joins TRBV7-8 and TRBJ2-3, with 7 nucleotides matching TRBD2. The CDR3 is 16 amino acids. Trimming at V came to 5 bases and at J to 2 bases, leaving 10 bases not matched to a gene. Germline CDR1 is SGHVS and CDR2 is FQNEAQ.

The rearrangement joins TRBV15 to TRBJ2-2; 8 bases agree with TRBD1. Per the germline V gene, CDR1 is LNHNV and CDR2 is YYDKDF (reference sequence). V trimming: 3 bases; J trimming: 5 bases; junction bases outside the gene matches: 5. This CDR3 has 15 amino acids. CDR3 protein: CATSRDRVDTGELFF. The CDR3 bases are TGTGCCACCAGCAGGGACAGGGTGGATACCGGGGAGCTGTTTTTT.

The gene calls are TRBV2 and TRBJ2-7; 7 bases align to TRBD2. V was pared by 7 bases and J by 6 bases, with 12 bases of the junction left unmatched. The CDR3 extends over 14 amino acids. Germline loops: CDR1 SNHLY, CDR2 FYNNEI. The CDR3 protein is CASILVGGVGEQYF. CDR3 DNA: TGTGCCAGCATTTTAGTGGGGGGGGTTGGCGAGCAGTACTTC.

The chain links TRBV4-2 to TRBJ2-7; no firm D call. With 1 base removed from V and 3 bases from J, the gap between germline ends came to 10 bases. The V gene's germline CDR1 is LGHNA and CDR2 YNFKEQ. This CDR3 is 14 amino acids long. CDR3 DNA: TGTGCCAGCAGCCAAGGAGACACAGACTACGAGCAGTACTTC. Its translation is CASSQGDTDYEQYF.

The chain employs TRBV3-1 (or the pseudogene TRBV3-2) and TRBJ2-1, with TRBD2 matching 10 bases. Germline V gives CDR1 LGHDT, CDR2 YNNKEL (reference sequence). The CDR3 is made up of 15 amino acids. The V and J ends lost 3 bases and 4 bases, in that order; junction bases with no gene match: 3. The CDR3 loop reads CASSHGLADYNEQFF. The CDR3 nucleotides read TGTGCCAGCAGCCACGGACTAGCGGATTACAATGAGCAGTTCTTC.

The chain is built from TRBV27 and TRBJ2-1; TRBD1 agrees at 7 bases. V trimming: 5 bases; J trimming: 7 bases; junction bases outside the gene matches: 2. The length of the CDR3 is 12 residues. Germline assignment: CDR1 MNHEY and CDR2 SMNVEV (reference sequence). As DNA, the CDR3 is TGTGCCAGCAGTGAACAGGGGAATGAGCAGTTCTTC. Protein sequence: CASSEQGNEQFF.

This rearrangement joins TRBV11-3 to TRBJ1-2; tentative D call: TRBD1 (5 bases). The CDR3 totals 15 residues. CDR1 and CDR2 (germline): SGHNT, YENEEA. The V and J ends lost 0 bases and 2 bases respectively, with 10 bases between them. The CDR3 loop reads CASSLDAGRNYGYTF. The CDR3 coding sequence is TGTGCCAGCAGCTTAGACGCAGGGCGGAACTATGGCTACACCTTC.

The chain employs TRBV6-1 and TRBJ2-7, with a possible D match to TRBD2 (5 bases). Germline CDR1 MNHNS, CDR2 SASEGT. CDR3 size: 15 residues. V was trimmed by 0 bases and J by 3 bases, leaving 12 bases between them. The CDR3 loop is CASSEAFGVGYEQYF. In DNA form, the CDR3 reads TGTGCCAGCAGTGAAGCATTCGGGGTAGGCTACGAGCAGTACTTC.

This clone was counted a few times. This sequence joins TRBV19 and TRBJ2-5; TRBD1 matches at 7 bases. Germline CDR1 LNHDA, CDR2 SQIVND (reference sequence). Trimming took 0 bases from V and 4 from J; bases not matched to a gene: 8. This CDR3 region has 16 residues. The CDR3 DNA reads as TGTGCCAGTAGTATAGACCTACAGGGGTTTAGAGAGACCCAGTACTTC. This sequence encodes CASSIDLQGFRETQYF.

This sequence joins TRBV29-1 and TRBJ2-5; 10 nucleotides align to TRBD1. This CDR3 is 14 amino acids long. V lost 7 bases, J lost 5 bases, and 10 bases stayed unmatched. From germline, CDR1 is SQVTM and CDR2 ANQGSEA. CDR3 nucleotides: TGCAGCGGTTACTACGGGGACAGGGGTGAGACCCAGTACTTC. Amino acid sequence: CSGYYGDRGETQYF.

The chain combines TRBV7-2 with TRBJ2-3; D unresolved. The germline gives CDR1 SGHTA, CDR2 FQGNSA. The V and J ends lost 2 bases and 4 bases respectively, with 4 bases between them. The CDR3 contains 12 residues. The CDR3 coding sequence is TGTGCCAGCAGCTTATATGCAGATACGCAGTATTTT. As protein: CASSLYADTQYF.

Here the CDR3 DNA reads TGTGCCAGCACCCAGGGGAACCAGCCCCAGCATTTT. Translation: CASTQGNQPQHF. The chain links TRBV28 to TRBJ1-5; a possible D gene is TRBD1 (6 bases). Looked up from germline, CDR1 is MDHEN and CDR2 is SYDVKM. The CDR3 sequence is 12 residues long. The ends were cut back, 7 bases at V and 7 bases at J, with 11 bases in the middle. Drawing the rest from reference TRBV28 and TRBJ1-5, the complete variable domain is DVKVTQSSRYLVKRTGEKVFLECVQDMDHENMFWYRQDPGLGLRLIYFSYDVKMKEKGDIPEGYSVSREKKERFSLILESASTNQTSMYLCASTQGNQPQHFGDGTRLSIL.

The chain has TRBV19 and TRBJ1-2; D is unclear. V dropped 10 bases and J dropped 3 bases, with 21 bases sitting between them. From germline, CDR1 is LNHDA and CDR2 SQIVND (reference sequence). This CDR3 is 15 amino acids long. CDR3 sequence reads: CATLPKGAGYYGYTF. The CDR3 bases are TGTGCCACCCTTCCCAAGGGCGCGGGGTACTATGGCTACACCTTC.

DNA of the CDR3: TGTGCCACCCAGGACAGGGCGACCTACAATGAGCAGTTCTTC. Translated, it gives CATQDRATYNEQFF. The genes are TRBV7-2 and TRBJ2-1; 8 positions agree with TRBD1. This CDR3 comprises 14 residues. CDR1 and CDR2 (germline): SGHTA, FQGNSA. V dropped 10 bases and J dropped 2; count of bases not matched to a gene: 7.

The rearrangement links TRBV3-1 (or the pseudogene TRBV3-2) to TRBJ2-1; 7 bases align to TRBD2. The junction had 4 bases not matched to a gene; V was cut back by 8 bases and J by 0 bases. Germline V lookup: CDR1 LGHDT, CDR2 YNNKEL (reference sequence). The CDR3 covers 14 residues. Here the CDR3 reads CASSRGSSYNEQFF. The CDR3, as DNA: TGTGCCAGCTCGCGGGGGAGCTCCTACAATGAGCAGTTCTTC.

The V gene is TRBV23-1, the J gene TRBJ2-5; 8 positions agree with TRBD1. TRBV23-1 is an ORF; its function is uncertain. The J segment lost 5 bases and the V segment lost 0 bases, leaving 8 bases of the junction unmatched. CDR3 size: 16 residues. This CDR3 reads CASSQSTGQGRETQYF. CDR3 coding DNA: TGCGCCAGCAGTCAATCAACCGGACAGGGACGGGAGACCCAGTACTTC.

Comment on this clone: Other nucleotide sequences from this sample produce the same CDR3. This sequence joins TRBV2 and TRBJ1-2; D is ambiguous. CDR3 size: 13 residues. Per germline, CDR1 SNHLY and CDR2 FYNNEI. V lost 2 bases to trimming and J lost 7 bases, with 11 bases between them. The CDR3 sequence is CASSENPGFGYTF. CDR3 DNA: TGTGCCAGCAGTGAAAACCCGGGATTTGGCTACACCTTC.

The chain carries TRBV18 and TRBJ2-1; possibly TRBD2 for D (5 bases). In germline, CDR1 is KGHSH, CDR2 LQKENI. Trimming shortened V by 6 bases and J by 2 bases, and 14 bases separated the two germline ends. The CDR3 is 15 amino acids. Here the CDR3 reads CASSPAGDPYNEQFF. CDR3 coding DNA: TGTGCCAGCTCCCCTGCCGGGGATCCCTACAATGAGCAGTTCTTC.

The rearrangement uses TRBV6-5 and TRBJ2-3; TRBD1 is a possible D gene (5 bases). CDR1 and CDR2 (germline): MNHEY, SVGAGI. Trimming left V 10 bases short and J 2 bases short, with 13 bases between. The CDR3 has 13 residues. This CDR3 is CATHDSFTDTQYF. The DNA of the CDR3 is TGTGCCACCCATGACAGTTTCACAGATACGCAGTATTTT.

The chain has TRBV24-1 and TRBJ2-7, with a possible D match to TRBD2 (5 bases). Germline assignment: CDR1 KGHDR and CDR2 SFDVKD. The V end lost 4 bases, the J end lost 5 bases, and 14 bases lay between the germline ends. This CDR3 comprises 14 residues. This CDR3 reads CATSEAGQADEQYF. For the CDR3, the DNA is TGTGCCACCAGTGAGGCGGGTCAAGCCGACGAGCAGTACTTC.

The CDR3 coding sequence is TGTGCCAGCAGCCAAGATGGCCGGAATACGGGGCAGGGGTATACGCAGTATTTT. This gives the protein CASSQDGRNTGQGYTQYF. The chain carries TRBV4-2 and TRBJ2-3; D possibly corresponds to TRBD1 (6 bases). The CDR3 is 18 residues long. With 0 bases removed from V and 7 bases from J, the gap between germline ends came to 23 bases. Per the germline V gene, CDR1 is LGHNA and CDR2 is YNFKEQ.

The genes are TRBV4-3 and TRBJ1-1; tentatively, D is TRBD1 (6 bases). Trimming took off 4 bases at V and 6 bases at J, with 9 bases between the two ends. The germline CDR1 and CDR2 sequences are LGHNA and YSLEER. There are 12 residues in the CDR3. In nucleotides, the CDR3 is TGCGCCAGCAGCCTCAGGGGCTCTGAAGCTTTCTTT. Residues: CASSLRGSEAFF.

This clone was counted a single time. The chain carries TRBV6-1 and TRBJ2-1, with D possibly TRBD2 on 5 matching bases. The CDR3 length is 15 residues. Per germline, CDR1 MNHNS and CDR2 SASEGT. V lost 3 bases to trimming and J lost 0 bases, with 9 bases between them. The CDR3 DNA is TGTGCCAGCAGTGAGGGCGGGTACTCCTACAATGAGCAGTTCTTC. Translating gives CASSEGGYSYNEQFF.

This chain uses TRBV4-1 with TRBJ2-5; 12 bases line up with TRBD2. This CDR3 is 16 amino acids long. The germline gives CDR1 MGHRA, CDR2 YSYEKL. J was trimmed by 4 bases and V by 2 bases; bases with no gene match: 5. CDR3 sequence (DNA): TGCGCCAGCAGCCAACTAGCGGGAGGGCCGGGAGAGACCCAGTACTTC. This codes for CASSQLAGGPGETQYF.

V and J are TRBV30 and TRBJ1-3, with D hard to call. The CDR3 has 12 residues. Germline CDR1 and CDR2: GTSNPN and SVGIG (reference sequence). Trimming pared 1 base from V and 4 bases from J, leaving 5 bases between. The DNA of the CDR3 is TGTGCCTGGAGTGCCAGGGGAAACACCATATATTTT. Protein product: CAWSARGNTIYF.

V is TRBV30 and J is TRBJ2-3; 7 bases map to TRBD2. After removal of 8 bases from V and 1 base from J, the junction contained 6 bases not matched to a gene. The CDR3 length is 13 residues. Germline V gene data show CDR1 as GTSNPN and CDR2 as SVGIG (reference sequence). DNA of the CDR3: TGTGCCCGTGCGGCGGGGGGCACAGATACGCAGTATTTT. Translated, it gives CARAAGGTDTQYF.

The CDR3 region is CASSRPPGTNYEQYF. CDR3 in DNA: TGTGCCAGCAGCCGGCCCCCCGGGACTAACTACGAGCAGTACTTC. The genes are TRBV11-2 and TRBJ2-7; 7 bases align to TRBD2. Per germline, CDR1 SGHAT and CDR2 FQNNGV. V trimming: 5 bases; J trimming: 3 bases; junction bases outside the gene matches: 10. The CDR3 has 15 residues.

The V call is TRBV3-1 (or the pseudogene TRBV3-2), the J call TRBJ2-5; D gene uncertain. Germline CDR1 LGHDT, CDR2 YNNKEL (reference sequence). V was trimmed by 1 base and J by 5 bases, leaving 8 bases between them. The CDR3 is 13 residues long. The CDR3 DNA reads TGTGCCAGCAGCCAAGGTTGGCGGGAGACCCAGTACTTC. Amino acid sequence: CASSQGWRETQYF.

DNA of the CDR3: TGTGCCAGTAGTATTGCGCGGGAGTCGGGGGAGCTGTTTTTT. Residues: CASSIARESGELFF. This chain links TRBV19 with TRBJ2-2, with 7 bases that match TRBD2. J lost 8 bases, V lost 3 bases, and 6 bases had no gene match. There are 14 residues in the CDR3. Germline V lookup: CDR1 LNHDA, CDR2 SQIVND (reference sequence).

The chain employs TRBV19 and TRBJ2-7; perhaps TRBD1 as D (5 bases). Germline CDR1 is LNHDA and CDR2 is SQIVND (reference sequence). The V end lost 8 bases, the J end lost 2 bases, and 13 bases lay between the germline ends. The CDR3 sequence is 13 residues long. The CDR3 loop is CASGLQGAYEQYF. The CDR3 DNA reads TGTGCCAGTGGATTGCAGGGCGCCTACGAGCAGTACTTC.